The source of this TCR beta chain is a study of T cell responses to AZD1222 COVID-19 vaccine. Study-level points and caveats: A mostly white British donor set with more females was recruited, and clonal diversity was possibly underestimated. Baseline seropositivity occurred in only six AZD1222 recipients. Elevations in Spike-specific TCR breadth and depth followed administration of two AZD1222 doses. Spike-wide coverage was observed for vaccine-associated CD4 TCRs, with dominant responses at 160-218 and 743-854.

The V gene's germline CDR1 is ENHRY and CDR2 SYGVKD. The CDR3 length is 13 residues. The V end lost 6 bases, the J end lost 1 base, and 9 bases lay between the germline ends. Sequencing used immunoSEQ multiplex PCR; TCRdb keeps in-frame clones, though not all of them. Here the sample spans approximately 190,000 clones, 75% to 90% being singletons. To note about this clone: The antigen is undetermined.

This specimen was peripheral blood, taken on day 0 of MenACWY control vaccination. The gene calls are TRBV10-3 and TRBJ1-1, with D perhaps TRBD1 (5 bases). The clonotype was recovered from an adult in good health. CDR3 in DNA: TGTGCCATCAGCATACAGGCGAACACTGAAGCTTTCTTT. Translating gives CAISIQANTEAFF.